This entry is about one T cell receptor beta chain. Profiling relied on immunoSEQ multiplex PCR, and the TCRdb table lists in-frame clones only, not all of them. The sample carries around 260,000 clones, approximately 88% recorded once. Trimming stripped 3 bases from V and 3 bases from J, with 19 bases between. This CDR3 has 16 residues. In germline, CDR1 is SGHRS, CDR2 YFSETQ. This sample stems from a study of blood T cell repertoires in COVID-19. This TCR was sampled from a woman aged 40 to 55 who had recovered from COVID-19. Input material: peripheral blood. The V gene is TRBV5-1, the J gene TRBJ2-7; perhaps TRBD1 as D (6 bases). The CDR3 bases are TGCGCCAGCAGCTCTTGGGACAAGGGGCAAATCTACGAGCAGTACTTC. It is translated as CASSSWDKGQIYEQYF.